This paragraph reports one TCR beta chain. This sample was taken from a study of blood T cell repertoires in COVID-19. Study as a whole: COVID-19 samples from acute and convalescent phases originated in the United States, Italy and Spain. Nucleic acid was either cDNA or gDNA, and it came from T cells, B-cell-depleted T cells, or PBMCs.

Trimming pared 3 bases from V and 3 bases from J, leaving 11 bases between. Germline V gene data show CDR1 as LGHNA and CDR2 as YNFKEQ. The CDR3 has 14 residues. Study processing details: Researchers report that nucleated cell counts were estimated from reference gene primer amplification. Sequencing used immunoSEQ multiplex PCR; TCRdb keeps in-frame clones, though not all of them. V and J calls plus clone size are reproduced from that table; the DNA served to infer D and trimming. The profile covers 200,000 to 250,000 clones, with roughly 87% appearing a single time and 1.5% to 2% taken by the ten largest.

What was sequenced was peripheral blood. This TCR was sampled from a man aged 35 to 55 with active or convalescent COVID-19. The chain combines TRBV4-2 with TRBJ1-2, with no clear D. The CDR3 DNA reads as TGTGCCAGCAGCCACCGCGATGCGGACTATGGCTACACCTTC. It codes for CASSHRDADYGYTF.